This entry concerns a single TCR beta chain. What it binds is unknown. Treatment in this sample: some 19 received Ad26.COV2.S at low or high dose, single or two shots; roughly five received placebo; per-sample allocation not given. Sampling was done on day 63 after the first vaccine or placebo injection. This sample stems from a study of Ad26.COV2.S vaccination and SARS-CoV-2 variants. Study-wide background: The donor was enrolled in the Ad26.COV2.S arm of the COV1001 trial.

Method: immunoSEQ multiplex PCR; TCRdb's copy keeps in-frame clones and lacks some. The repertoire holds 300,000 to 350,000 clones, about 82% seen once, with 1.5% to 2.5% in the top ten. Regarding the study as a whole: Vaccinees showed greater spike-specific TCR breadth than placebo recipients.

The CDR3 covers 16 residues. Germline CDR1 and CDR2: MRHNA and SNTAGT. The V and J ends lost 4 bases and 2 bases, in that order; junction bases with no gene match: 9. This sequence originates from a person aged 18-60 years who received the Ad26.COV2.S COVID-19 vaccine or a placebo. Source: peripheral blood, taken in a trial of Ad26.COV2.S vaccine versus placebo. The V gene is TRBV6-4, the J gene TRBJ2-7, with TRBD2 matching 9 bases. The CDR3 DNA follows: TGTGCCAGCAGTGTGCTAGCGGGGCACAAAACCTACGAGCAGTACTTC. This gives the protein CASSVLAGHKTYEQYF.